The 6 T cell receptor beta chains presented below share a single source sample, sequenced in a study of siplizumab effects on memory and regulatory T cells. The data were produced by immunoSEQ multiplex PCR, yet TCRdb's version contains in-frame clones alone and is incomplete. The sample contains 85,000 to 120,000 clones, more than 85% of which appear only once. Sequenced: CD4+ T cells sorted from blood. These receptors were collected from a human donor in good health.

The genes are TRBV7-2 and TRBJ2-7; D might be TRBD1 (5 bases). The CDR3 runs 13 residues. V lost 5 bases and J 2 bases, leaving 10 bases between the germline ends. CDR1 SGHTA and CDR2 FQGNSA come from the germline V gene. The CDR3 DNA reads TGTGCCAGCAGCGGTGGACATGCCTACGAGCAGTACTTC. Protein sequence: CASSGGHAYEQYF.

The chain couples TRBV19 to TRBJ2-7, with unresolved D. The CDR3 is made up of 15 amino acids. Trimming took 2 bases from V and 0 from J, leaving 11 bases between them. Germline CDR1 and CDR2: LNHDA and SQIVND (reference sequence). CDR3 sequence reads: CASSISPQSSYEQYF. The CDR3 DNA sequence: TGTGCCAGTAGTATATCCCCACAGAGCTCCTACGAGCAGTACTTC.

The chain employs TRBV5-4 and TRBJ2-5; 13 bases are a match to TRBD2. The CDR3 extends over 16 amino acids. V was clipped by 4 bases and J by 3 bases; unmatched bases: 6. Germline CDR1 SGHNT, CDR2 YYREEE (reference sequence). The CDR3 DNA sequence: TGTGCCAGCAGCCCGGGAGGACTAGCGGGAGAAGAGACCCAGTACTTC. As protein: CASSPGGLAGEETQYF.

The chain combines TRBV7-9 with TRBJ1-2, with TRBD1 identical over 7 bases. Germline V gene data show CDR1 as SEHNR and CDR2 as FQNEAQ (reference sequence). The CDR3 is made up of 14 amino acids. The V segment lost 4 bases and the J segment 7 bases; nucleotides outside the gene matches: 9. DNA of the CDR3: TGTGCCAGCAGCTCAGAGGACAGGAGAGGTGGCTACACCTTC. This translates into CASSSEDRRGGYTF. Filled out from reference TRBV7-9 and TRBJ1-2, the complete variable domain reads DTGVSQNPRHKITKRGQNVTFRCDPISEHNRLYWYRQTLGQGPEFLTYFQNEAQLEKSRLLSDRFSAERPKGSFSTLEIQRTEQGDSAMYLCASSSEDRRGGYTFGSGTRLTVV.

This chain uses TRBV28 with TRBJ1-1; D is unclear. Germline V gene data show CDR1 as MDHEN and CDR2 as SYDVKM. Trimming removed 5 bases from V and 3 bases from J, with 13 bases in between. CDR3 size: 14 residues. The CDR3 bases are TGTGCCAGCAGTCCCGGGAGCCTAGACACTGAAGCTTTCTTT. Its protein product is CASSPGSLDTEAFF.

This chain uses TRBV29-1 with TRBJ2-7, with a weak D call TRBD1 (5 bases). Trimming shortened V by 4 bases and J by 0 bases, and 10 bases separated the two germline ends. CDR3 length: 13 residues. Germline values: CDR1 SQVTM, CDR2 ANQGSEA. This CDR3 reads CSVVADSSYEQYF. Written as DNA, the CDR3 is TGCAGCGTTGTCGCTGACAGCTCCTACGAGCAGTACTTC.